This T cell receptor (beta chain) was documented in a study of T-cell memory formation after mild COVID-19. Study-wide findings and caveats: Day 37-peaking second-wave clones had unconfirmed SARS-CoV-2 specificity. Contracting CD4+ clones were located mainly in CM and EM, and CD8+ clones in EMRA.

The V gene end was trimmed by 1 base and the J gene end by 5 bases; junction bases not matched to a gene: 2. CDR1 is LGHDT, CDR2 YNNKEL, per germline (reference sequence). This CDR3 has 14 residues. TCRdb re-derived calls from the 5' RACE reads in MiXCR, one entry per CDR3 protein. The repertoire holds over 300,000 distinct CDR3 sequences, with 20% to 25% as singletons. A note on this clonotype: No antigen is known for it.

This TCR was recovered from a man between 18 and 35 years old who had mild COVID-19 (a few samples of this study predate the infection). Cell type and time point are not known. The genes are TRBV3-1 and TRBJ1-1; 9 positions match TRBD1. Sequenced: PBMCs or a T cell subset sorted from them (not recorded which). The CDR3 protein is CASSQGDRETEAFF. The CDR3 region has the DNA TGTGCCAGCAGCCAAGGGGACAGGGAGACTGAAGCTTTCTTT.